A selection of T cell receptor beta chains follows, all from one sample in a study of T cell repertoires and Cas9 in healthy adults. The protocol was immunoSEQ multiplex PCR, while the TCRdb copy is restricted to in-frame clones and leaves out a portion. The sample records some 15,000 clones, approximately 88% being singletons. Material: Tregs (CD4+, CD25+, CD127-, CD137-, CD154-) from PBMCs; culture status not recorded. The receptors were sampled from a human donor in good health. Each CDR3 is given with its conserved first and last residue. The D gene is left open where the match is weak. A row's size may be missing; if present it is once, few, many or a size class.

d_call	clone_size	j_call	v_call	cdr3_aa	cdr3_nt
.	few	TRBJ1-2	TRBV5-1	CASSGQGIWSGYTF	TGCGCCAGCAGCGGTCAGGGGATTTGGTCTGGCTACACCTTC
.	.	TRBJ1-3	TRBV19	CASSTRFGSGAGNTIYF	TGTGCCAGTAGTACCCGTTTCGGATCTGGAGCTGGAAACACCATATATTTT
.	.	TRBJ1-6	TRBV7-2	CASSLDPVSSYNSPLHF	TGTGCCAGCAGCTTAGATCCAGTTAGCTCCTATAATTCACCCCTCCACTTT
TRBD1	.	TRBJ1-1	TRBV6-6	CASSYLRGREAFF	TGTGCCAGCAGTTACTTAAGGGGGCGTGAAGCTTTCTTT
.	.	TRBJ2-7	TRBV18	CASSPPIVTRSGTEQYF	TGTGCCAGCTCACCACCTATAGTTACCCGCTCGGGAACCGAGCAGTACTTC
.	.	TRBJ1-2	TRBV19	CASSMTVNYGYTF	TGTGCCAGTAGTATGACAGTAAACTATGGCTACACCTTC
.	.	TRBJ2-1	TRBV5-6	CASSLAALTEQFF	TGTGCCAGCAGCTTGGCCGCCTTGACTGAGCAGTTCTTC
.	.	TRBJ2-7	TRBV4-1	CASSQGPGAYTYEQYF	TGCGCCAGCAGCCAAGGCCCCGGGGCCTATACCTACGAGCAGTACTTC
.	.	TRBJ2-7	TRBV19	CASSTLARGKQYF	TGTGCCAGTAGTACCCTGGCGAGGGGGAAGCAGTACTTC
.	.	TRBJ1-2	TRBV6-5	CASSYSNRDYGYTF	TGTGCCAGCAGTTACTCGAACAGGGACTATGGCTACACCTTC
.	.	TRBJ1-3	TRBV5-4	CASSLQGAGNTIYF	TGTGCCAGCAGCCTCCAGGGAGCTGGAAACACCATATATTTT
.	.	TRBJ1-1	TRBV7-8	CASSLAPGSNTEAFF	TGTGCCAGCAGCTTAGCCCCGGGCTCGAACACTGAAGCTTTCTTT
.	.	TRBJ2-1	TRBV5-1	CASSLPESSYNEQFF	TGCGCCAGCAGCTTGCCGGAGAGCTCCTACAATGAGCAGTTCTTC
.	.	TRBJ1-5	TRBV11-3	CASSQDTNSNQPQHF	TGTGCCAGCAGCCAGGACACCAATAGCAATCAGCCCCAGCATTTT
.	.	TRBJ2-1	TRBV11-2	CASSLSGGAHNEQFF	TGTGCCAGCAGCTTATCTGGGGGGGCGCACAATGAGCAGTTCTTC
.	.	TRBJ2-3	TRBV7-8	CASSPGTGYTDTQYF	TGTGCCAGCAGCCCAGGCACAGGCTACACAGATACGCAGTATTTT
.	.	TRBJ1-2	TRBV5-5	CASSFNLGDYGYTF	TGTGCCAGCAGCTTTAACCTAGGGGACTATGGCTACACCTTC
.	.	TRBJ2-1	TRBV5-1	CASSQTYNEQFF	TGCGCCAGCAGCCAGACATATAATGAGCAGTTCTTC
.	.	TRBJ1-4	TRBV30	CAFMTHEKLFF	TGTGCCTTTATGACTCATGAAAAACTGTTTTTT
TRBD1	.	TRBJ2-7	TRBV7-4	CASSPGQGIYEQYF	TGTGCCAGCAGTCCGGGACAGGGGATCTACGAGCAGTACTTC
TRBD2	.	TRBJ2-1	TRBV5-1	CASSLSSGDAYNEQFF	TGCGCCAGCAGCCTCTCTAGCGGGGACGCCTACAATGAGCAGTTCTTC
.	.	TRBJ2-7	TRBV7-9	CASSIGDKAHEQYF	TGTGCCAGCAGCATCGGGGACAAGGCACACGAGCAGTACTTC
TRBD1	large	TRBJ1-2	TRBV19	CASRRQQGDGYTF	TGTGCCAGTAGAAGGCAGCAGGGGGATGGCTACACCTTC
.	.	TRBJ1-3	TRBV7-8	CASSFSFGGTGNTIYF	TGTGCCAGCAGCTTTAGTTTCGGGGGGACTGGAAACACCATATATTTT
.	.	TRBJ1-4	TRBV6-1	CASSDDTGTSLEKLFF	TGTGCCAGCAGTGATGACACAGGGACGTCCCTTGAAAAACTGTTTTTT
.	once	TRBJ1-6	TRBV25-1	CASRGQNSPLHF	TGTGCCAGCAGAGGACAGAATTCACCCCTCCACTTT
.	.	TRBJ1-5	TRBV6-5	CASSPLGLTNQPQHF	TGTGCCAGCAGCCCCTTGGGACTTACTAATCAGCCCCAGCATTTT
.	.	TRBJ1-2	TRBV11-2	CASSLPGVGGYTF	TGTGCCAGCAGCCTCCCCGGGGTTGGGGGCTACACCTTC
TRBD1	.	TRBJ1-2	TRBV6-6	CASSLTGEGYTF	TGTGCCAGCAGTTTGACAGGGGAAGGCTACACCTTC
.	.	TRBJ1-4	TRBV5-1	CASSFGTSRVNEKLFF	TGCGCCAGCAGCTTCGGGACAAGCAGAGTTAATGAAAAACTGTTTTTT
.	.	TRBJ2-7	TRBV4-3	CASSQDGPTREQYF	TGCGCCAGCAGCCAAGATGGGCCAACGCGGGAGCAGTACTTC
.	.	TRBJ1-2	TRBV6-5	CASSPDRYYGYTF	TGTGCCAGCAGTCCGGACAGATACTATGGCTACACCTTC
TRBD1	.	TRBJ1-1	TRBV2	CASSALGQANTEAFF	TGTGCCAGCAGTGCCTTGGGACAGGCAAACACTGAAGCTTTCTTT